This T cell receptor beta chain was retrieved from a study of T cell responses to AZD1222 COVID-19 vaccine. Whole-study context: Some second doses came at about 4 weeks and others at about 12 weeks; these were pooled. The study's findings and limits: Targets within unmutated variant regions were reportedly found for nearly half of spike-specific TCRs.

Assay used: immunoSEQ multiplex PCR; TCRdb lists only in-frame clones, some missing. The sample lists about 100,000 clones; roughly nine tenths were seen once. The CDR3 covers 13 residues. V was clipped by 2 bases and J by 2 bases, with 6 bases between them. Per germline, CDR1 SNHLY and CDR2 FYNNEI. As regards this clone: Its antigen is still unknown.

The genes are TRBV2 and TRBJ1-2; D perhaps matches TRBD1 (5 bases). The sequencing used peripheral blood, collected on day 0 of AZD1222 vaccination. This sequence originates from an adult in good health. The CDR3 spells CASSERQNYGYTF. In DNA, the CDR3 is TGTGCCAGCAGTGAAAGACAGAACTATGGCTACACCTTC.